These 3 T cell receptor beta chains came from one sample sequenced in a study of OX40 agonist ivuxolimab in advanced cancers. Profiling relied on immunoSEQ multiplex PCR, and the TCRdb table lists in-frame clones only, not all of them. The sample yields approximately 34,000 clones, roughly 87% seen once. The source was CD4+ or CD8+ T cells sorted from blood, collected in a trial of the OX40 agonist ivuxolimab. Receptors originate from an adult with an advanced solid tumor such as melanoma, head and neck, liver or kidney cancer.

This chain connects TRBV7-2 to TRBJ2-7; 10 nucleotides agree with TRBD2. The CDR3 has 16 amino acids. The germline V gene has CDR1 SGHTA and CDR2 FQGNSA. V shed 1 base, J shed 3 bases, and the junction held 6 bases outside the gene matches. The CDR3 DNA reads as TGTGCCAGCAGCTTAGGTGCTAGCGGGGGTATCTACGAGCAGTACTTC. Protein product: CASSLGASGGIYEQYF.

The V call is TRBV6-5, the J call TRBJ1-1; D unclear. Germline V gene lookup returns CDR1 MNHEY and CDR2 SVGAGI. This CDR3 comprises 15 residues. V was clipped by 2 bases and J by 0 bases, with 10 bases between them. CDR3 amino acids: CASSYAENMNTEAFF. As DNA, the CDR3 is TGTGCCAGCAGTTACGCAGAGAACATGAACACTGAAGCTTTCTTT.

The rearrangement uses TRBV6-5 and TRBJ1-1, with D tentatively TRBD1 (6 bases). V was trimmed by 2 bases and J by 4 bases, leaving 14 bases between them. CDR3 size: 15 residues. The V gene's germline CDR1 is MNHEY and CDR2 SVGAGI. CDR3 loop: CASSYVKGGSTEAFF. Written as DNA, the CDR3 is TGTGCCAGCAGTTACGTCAAGGGGGGAAGCACTGAAGCTTTCTTT.